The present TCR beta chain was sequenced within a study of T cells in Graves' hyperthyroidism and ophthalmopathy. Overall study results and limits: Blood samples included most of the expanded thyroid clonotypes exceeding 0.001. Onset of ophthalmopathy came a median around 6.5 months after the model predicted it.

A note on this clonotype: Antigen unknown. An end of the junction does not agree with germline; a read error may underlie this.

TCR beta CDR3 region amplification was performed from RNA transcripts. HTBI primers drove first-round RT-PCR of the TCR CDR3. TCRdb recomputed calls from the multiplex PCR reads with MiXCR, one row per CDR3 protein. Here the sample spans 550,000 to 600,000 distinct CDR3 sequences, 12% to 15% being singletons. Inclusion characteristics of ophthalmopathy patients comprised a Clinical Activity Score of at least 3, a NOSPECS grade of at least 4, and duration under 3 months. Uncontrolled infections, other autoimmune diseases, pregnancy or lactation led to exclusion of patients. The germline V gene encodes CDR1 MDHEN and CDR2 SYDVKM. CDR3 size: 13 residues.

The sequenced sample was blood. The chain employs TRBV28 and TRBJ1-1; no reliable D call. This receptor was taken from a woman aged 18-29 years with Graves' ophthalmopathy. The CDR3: CASSLDGNSEAFF. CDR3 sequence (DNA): TGTGCCAGCAGTCTCGACGGGAACAGTGAAGCTTTCTTT.